This T cell receptor (beta chain) comes out of a study of cytomegalovirus exposure and HLA in healthy donors. Study background: Tens of millions of unique TCRs from HLA-typed donors were held in an early release of data. Ancestry clustering placed around 80% of approximately 370 genotyped donors in the Caucasian-associated cluster. Study-wide findings and caveats: Confirmation in vitro established that a few CMV-associated chains were specific for CMV antigens. The study labeled 164 TCR beta chains cytomegalovirus-associated.

Of note for this clone: The target antigen is unknown.

Deletions cut 5 bases from V and 5 bases from J, with 15 bases between. Germline loops: CDR1 SEHNR, CDR2 FQNEAQ (reference sequence). The CDR3 runs 14 residues. This PCR relied on a set of 60 Vbeta primers and 13 Jbeta primers. Here immunoSEQ multiplex PCR was the method, and the copy in TCRdb shows in-frame clones only, minus some. The sample gives about 120,000 clones, 60% to 85% of which show up once; approximately 1.2% is in the top ten. The gene calls are TRBV7-9 and TRBJ1-1; D unclear. What was sequenced was PBMCs. The clonotype comes from a female donor in good health and CMV-seronegative. The CDR3 reads CASSPSGRGTEAFF. Written as DNA, the CDR3 is TGTGCCAGCAGCCCATCCGGTCGGGGAACTGAAGCTTTCTTT.